These T cell receptor beta chains were read from a single sample in a study of T cells after yellow fever vaccination. TCRdb reprocessed the 5' RACE reads with MiXCR, giving one entry per CDR3 protein. This sample yields 170,000 or so distinct CDR3 sequences, of which 7% to 10% are seen a single time; around 35% belongs to the top ten. The sample was CD8+ T cells sorted from PBMCs, taken 45 days after the yellow fever booster vaccination. The receptors were sampled from a man aged 18 to 35 who received the YFV17D yellow fever vaccine. Both conserved end residues are part of each CDR3. The order of the fields is clone size, D gene, J gene, V gene, CDR3 length, CDR3 DNA, CDR3 protein. The D gene is left open where the match is weak. Size tells how often a clone was seen (once, few, many) or the class of an expanded clone, and some rows leave it out.

>few|-|TRBJ2-1|TRBV7-2|13
TGTGCCAGCAGTGGATTGACGACCGGTGAGCAGTTCTTC
CASSGLTTGEQFF
>few|TRBD2|TRBJ2-3|TRBV4-3|17
TGCGCCAGCAGCCGCTTCTCCGGGACTAGCGGCACAGATACGCAGTATTTT
CASSRFSGTSGTDTQYF
>few|TRBD2|TRBJ2-2|TRBV20-1|16
TGCAGTGCTAGAAAAGAGCGGGGGGCCAACACCGGGGAGCTGTTTTTT
CSARKERGANTGELFF
>many|TRBD2|TRBJ2-1|TRBV4-2|15
TGTGCCAGCAGCCAGTCTGGGGGGGGTCACAATGAGCAGTTCTTC
CASSQSGGGHNEQFF
>-|-|TRBJ2-3|TRBV18|14
TGTGCCAGCTCCCTGGTCCAGAGCACAGATACGCAGTATTTT
CASSLVQSTDTQYF
>few|TRBD1|TRBJ2-3|TRBV6-5|13
TGTGCCAGCGGACAGGGACTCACAGATACGCAGTATTTT
CASGQGLTDTQYF
>-|TRBD2|TRBJ2-5|TRBV6-6|17
TGTGCCAGCAGTTACTCGAGAGCGGGGGTCTACCAAGAGACCCAGTACTTC
CASSYSRAGVYQETQYF
>many|-|TRBJ1-1|TRBV4-3|16
TGCGCCAGCAGCCTCCGGACCGGGGTTGGGGGCACTGAAGCTTTCTTT
CASSLRTGVGGTEAFF
>many|-|TRBJ2-2|TRBV9|17
TGTGCCAGCAGCTTAAAGAAAAGGGGGGTAGACACCGGGGAGCTGTTTTTT
CASSLKKRGVDTGELFF
>few|-|TRBJ2-1|TRBV20-1|12
TGCAGTGCTAGCGGGGGCTTCAATGAGCAGTTCTTC
CSASGGFNEQFF
>-|TRBD1|TRBJ1-2|TRBV20-1|15
TGCAGTGCTAGAGTACCGGGACAGCCCGTCTATGGCTACACCTTC
CSARVPGQPVYGYTF
>few|-|TRBJ2-7|TRBV6-5|13
TGTGCCAGCAGTTACTCGATGTCGGTCGAGCAGTACTTC
CASSYSMSVEQYF
>-|-|TRBJ1-3|TRBV6-5|18
TGTGCCAGCAGTTTTACCTCGGGGGGTTCTGTCGCTGGAAACACCATATATTTT
CASSFTSGGSVAGNTIYF
>many|TRBD2|TRBJ2-1|TRBV7-8|15
TGTGCCAGCAGCTTCCTAGCGGGGGGACGGAGTGAGCAGTTCTTC
CASSFLAGGRSEQFF
>medium-sized|TRBD2|TRBJ2-2|TRBV2|16
TGTGCCAGCAGTCGCACTAGCGGAGCGAACACCGGGGAGCTGTTTTTT
CASSRTSGANTGELFF
>-|-|TRBJ1-4|TRBV15|16
TGTGCCACCAGCAGAGTAGGCAGAGCAACTAATGAAAAACTGTATTTT
CATSRVGRATNEKLYF
>many|-|TRBJ2-1|TRBV4-3|17
TGCGCCAGCAGCCACCGCACGGGACTCAGCTCCTACAATGAGCAGTTCTTC
CASSHRTGLSSYNEQFF
>-|-|TRBJ1-1|TRBV7-9|17
TGTGCCAGCAGCTTAATAAAGGGGACGGGGGTCGTGAGCCAAGCTTTCTTT
CASSLIKGTGVVSQAFF